The sequence of this TCR beta chain was determined in a study of patients and donors after allogeneic stem cell transplantation. TCRdb recomputed calls from the RT-PCR reads with MiXCR, one row per CDR3 protein. The sample holds tens of thousands of distinct CDR3 sequences, over 7% seen once. After removal of 9 bases from V and 0 bases from J, the junction contained 5 bases not matched to a gene. CDR1 is LNHDA and CDR2 is SQIVND in the germline V gene (reference sequence). The CDR3 length is 14 residues. The sequencing input was blood, either unsorted or a sorted T cell fraction (not recorded which). The V and J genes are TRBV19 and TRBJ2-3, with 8 positions matching TRBD2. This receptor was identified in a human donor who was either an allogeneic HSCT recipient or a stem cell or donor lymphocyte infusion donor (not recorded which). It is not recorded whose cells these are; they may come from a transplant donor. CDR3 bases: TGTGCCAGCCACGGGAGGGCTAGCACAGATACGCAGTATTTT. Translation: CASHGRASTDTQYF.